This T cell receptor beta chain was profiled in a study of T-cell memory formation after mild COVID-19. Study context: The two donors had largely donor-specific TCR clusters.

The CDR3 totals 12 residues. V lost 1 base, J lost 5 bases, and 1 base stayed unmatched. Germline V CDR1 and CDR2: GTSNPN, SVGIG (reference sequence). 5'RACE, which relied on constant-segment primers, yielded TCR alpha and TCR beta cDNA libraries carrying sample barcodes and UMIs. Each CDR3 protein gets one entry after TCRdb re-called the 5' RACE reads with MiXCR. The sample yields 120,000 to 150,000 distinct CDR3 sequences, 6% seen once. This clonotype has a count of ten or more. Its antigen is still unknown. General observations from the study: Pre-infection memory contained some responding clones, which suggested that cross-reactive memory had joined.

The clonotype was recovered from an adult woman who had mild COVID-19 (a few samples of this study predate the infection). Cell type and time point are not known. The sequencing sample was made of PBMCs or a T cell subset sorted from them (not recorded which). The rearrangement uses TRBV30 and TRBJ1-2; 7 nucleotides line up with TRBD1. The CDR3 region has the DNA TGTGCCTGGAGTGGGGGACAGTATGGCTACACCTTC. Translating it yields CAWSGGQYGYTF.